Below, 21 T cell receptor beta chains from the same sample are listed, as sequenced in a study of T cell repertoires in cytomegalovirus infection (dated by TCRdb to about 2019). The sequencer was an Illumina HiSeq 1500. Using fastp at Q25 and MiXCR, TCRdb reprocessed the public reads and kept productive beta chains. One record per CDR3 amino acid sequence lists the most common genes and DNA. Recorded for this sample are hundreds of thousands of distinct CDR3 sequences; around 35% of them occurred a single time. Of the sample, around a sixth falls within the top ten clones. What these receptors recognize is not known. What this sample's treatment or condition label stands for: in vitro stimulation with specific CMV peptide epitopes to enrich CMV-specific T cells. The sequences come from cultured PBMCs, collected from culture after CMV antigen stimulation. These TCRs come from a human donor in good health (CMV status not recorded). Some clones in this sample may be carry-over from other donors' samples.

The sample holds a few counts of this clonotype. This chain joins TRBV7-2 and TRBJ2-2; 7 bases are shared with TRBD2. The germline V gene has CDR1 SGHTA and CDR2 FQGNSA. V trimming: 7 bases; J trimming: 0 bases; junction bases outside the gene matches: 5. CDR3 length: 15 amino acids. CDR3 DNA: TGTGCCAGCAAAGCGGGGACCACGAACACCGGGGAGCTGTTTTTT. It translates to CASKAGTTNTGELFF.

J is TRBJ1-6 and V is TRBV5-1; no clear D gene. This CDR3 region has 16 residues. Trimming stripped 4 bases from V and 5 bases from J, with 16 bases between. Germline assignment: CDR1 SGHRS and CDR2 YFSETQ. CDR3 nucleotides: TGCGCCAGCAGCCCCCAACCTCCCGGAGATAATTCACCCCTCCACTTT. As protein: CASSPQPPGDNSPLHF.

This chain uses TRBV6-6 with TRBJ2-5; perhaps TRBD1 as D (5 bases). Germline V gene lookup returns CDR1 MNHNY and CDR2 SVGAGI (reference sequence). V was pared by 2 bases and J by 0 bases, with 10 bases between. The CDR3 is 15 residues long. The CDR3 spells CASSYQQANQETQYF. The CDR3 DNA is TGTGCCAGCAGTTACCAACAGGCCAACCAAGAGACCCAGTACTTC.

This clonotype was seen a few times. The chain employs TRBV7-6 and TRBJ2-7; 11 bases are shared with TRBD1. Trimming took 1 base from V and 5 from J; bases not matched to a gene: 13. Germline CDR1 and CDR2: SGHVS and FNYEAQ. The CDR3 loop spans 18 amino acids. The CDR3: CASSLDYRRDRGVHEQYF. CDR3 coding DNA: TGTGCCAGCAGCTTAGACTATCGCCGGGACAGGGGGGTCCACGAGCAGTACTTC.

This clonotype appeared a few times. The J gene is TRBJ2-1, the V gene TRBV15, with TRBD1 matching over 8 bases. V lost 6 bases, J lost 7 bases, and 11 bases stayed unmatched. The CDR3 totals 15 residues. Germline V gives CDR1 LNHNV, CDR2 YYDKDF (reference sequence). The CDR3 loop reads CATSVGGTGFNEQFF. The CDR3 region has the DNA TGTGCCACCAGTGTCGGCGGGACAGGTTTTAATGAGCAGTTCTTC. Based on the CDR3 plus reference TRBV15 and TRBJ2-1, the full variable domain is DAMVIQNPRYQVTQFGKPVTLSCSQTLNHNVMYWYQQKSSQAPKLLFHYYDKDFNNEADTPDNFQSRRPNTSFCFLDIRSPGLGDTAMYLCATSVGGTGFNEQFFGPGTRLTVL.

V is TRBV28 and J is TRBJ2-1; 8 bases are shared with TRBD2. The length of the CDR3 is 15 residues. Germline-derived CDR1 and CDR2 are MDHEN and SYDVKM. Trimming cost V 4 bases and J 8 bases; bases outside gene matches: 10. In DNA form, the CDR3 reads TGTGCCAGCAGTTCATGGCGGGGGGCCGGGTATGAGCAGTTCTTC. This encodes CASSSWRGAGYEQFF.

This clonotype was found a few times. The chain employs TRBV6-2 or TRBV6-3 and TRBJ2-3; D may be TRBD2 (5 bases). The CDR3 totals 12 residues. Germline CDR1 is MNHEY and CDR2 is SVGEGT. Trimming removed 7 bases from V and 9 bases from J, with 14 bases in between. The CDR3 nucleotides are TGTGCCAGCACCGACCCCGGGGTCACGCAGTATTTT. This gives the protein CASTDPGVTQYF.

The CDR3 coding sequence is TGTGCCAGCAGCTCATCTAGCGGGAGTATGTACGAGCAGTACTTC. It specifies CASSSSSGSMYEQYF. V is TRBV7-2 and J is TRBJ2-7; TRBD2 matches at 10 bases. V dropped 4 bases and J dropped 4; count of bases not matched to a gene: 7. This CDR3 contains 15 residues. The germline V gene encodes CDR1 SGHTA and CDR2 FQGNSA. Full variable domain (rest looked up from reference TRBV7-2 and TRBJ2-7): GAGVSQSPSNKVTEKGKDVELRCDPISGHTALYWYRQSLGQGLEFLIYFQGNSAPDKSGLPSDRFSAERTGGSVSTLTIQRTQQEDSAVYLCASSSSSGSMYEQYFGPGTRLTVT.

The J gene is TRBJ1-4, the V gene TRBV6-1; 9 nucleotides agree with TRBD1. CDR3 length: 16 amino acids. Trimming at V came to 5 bases and at J to 8 bases, leaving 12 bases not matched to a gene. Germline assignment: CDR1 MNHNS and CDR2 SASEGT. The CDR3 coding sequence is TGTGCCAGCAGTACTTTAAACAGGGGGCGCCCCGAAAAACTGTTTTTT. As protein: CASSTLNRGRPEKLFF.

This sequence joins TRBV11-2 and TRBJ1-2, with a possible D match to TRBD1 (5 bases). Germline-derived CDR1 and CDR2 are SGHAT and FQNNGV. The CDR3 loop spans 12 amino acids. V was cut by 5 bases and J by 7 bases, with 11 bases left in between. The CDR3 DNA reads TGTGCCAGCAGCGTGCAGGGTTCTGGCTACACCTTC. The encoded protein is CASSVQGSGYTF.

The V gene is TRBV6-6, the J gene TRBJ1-4, with D tentatively TRBD1 (6 bases). From germline, CDR1 is MNHNY and CDR2 SVGAGI (reference sequence). V was clipped by 0 bases and J by 5 bases, with 16 bases between them. CDR3 length: 17 amino acids. The CDR3 reads CASSYSADARGNEKLFF. In DNA, the CDR3 is TGTGCCAGCAGTTACTCCGCCGACGCGAGGGGGAATGAAAAACTGTTTTTT.

About this clonotype itself: At one end the junction does not follow the germline gene, possibly because of a read error. The chain has TRBV2 and TRBJ2-3; TRBD1 matches at 8 bases. Germline CDR1 reads SNHLY; CDR2 reads FYNNEI. The CDR3 loop spans 15 amino acids. CDR3 bases: TGCGCCAGCACGGGACAGGTCTTAGGGCAGGATACGCAGTATTTT. Its translation: CASTGQVLGQDTQYF.

A few counts support this clonotype. The chain uses TRBV12-3 or TRBV12-4 and TRBJ2-3; 8 nucleotides align to TRBD2. J gave up 2 bases and V 3 bases, and 7 bases lay outside the gene matches. The CDR3 runs to 16 residues. CDR3 nucleotides: TGTGCCAGCAGTTTTGGAGCGGGAGTCACCACAGATACGCAGTATTTT. It encodes CASSFGAGVTTDTQYF.

This clonotype was counted a few times. The chain has TRBV6-1 and TRBJ2-3; D might be TRBD1 (7 bases). Germline V CDR1 and CDR2: MNHNS, SASEGT. The CDR3 is 16 residues long. The V and J ends lost 6 bases and 5 bases respectively, with 21 bases between them. The CDR3 nucleotides are TGTGCCAGCAGCCGAGGGGGGTTAGGGGGCGTAGATACGCAGTATTTT. It encodes CASSRGGLGGVDTQYF.

The V call is TRBV5-1, the J call TRBJ2-7, with D perhaps given as TRBD1 or TRBD2 (6 bases each). This CDR3 is 15 amino acids long. The V gene lost 4 bases and the J gene lost 3 bases, with 17 bases spanning the gap. Germline assignment: CDR1 SGHRS and CDR2 YFSETQ. The CDR3 sequence: CASSQATGGLYEQYF. Written as DNA, the CDR3 is TGCGCCAGCAGCCAAGCGACAGGAGGGCTCTACGAGCAGTACTTC.

This clonotype was detected many times. The rearrangement joins TRBV7-2 to TRBJ2-3, with D uncertain. V was pared by 3 bases and J by 6 bases, with 10 bases between. CDR3 length: 13 residues. Germline loops: CDR1 SGHTA, CDR2 FQGNSA. The CDR3 is CASSFNTPDTQYF. CDR3 nucleotides: TGTGCCAGCAGCTTCAACACCCCGGATACGCAGTATTTT.

The chain joins TRBV2 to TRBJ2-7; D is possibly TRBD1 (5 bases). The V end was cut by 6 bases, the J end by 2 bases, with 29 bases between. The CDR3 contains 19 residues. Germline lookup yields CDR1 SNHLY and CDR2 FYNNEI. Here the CDR3 DNA reads TGTGCCAGCAGCCCCACCCCCGGCAGGGTGAATACCCGGGCCTACGAGCAGTACTTC. Its protein is CASSPTPGRVNTRAYEQYF.

There are a few counts of this clonotype. The genes are TRBV11-2 and TRBJ2-7; D is unresolved. The CDR3 is made up of 15 amino acids. Trimming stripped 2 bases from V and 6 bases from J, with 17 bases between. Germline V lookup: CDR1 SGHAT, CDR2 FQNNGV. The CDR3 here is CASSLYRAHTGEQYF. Written as DNA, the CDR3 is TGTGCCAGCAGCTTATACCGGGCTCATACTGGCGAGCAGTACTTC.

This chain uses TRBV20-1 with TRBJ2-1; possibly TRBD1 for D (6 bases). Germline V gene sequence: CDR1 DFQATT, CDR2 SNEGSKA (reference sequence). Between the trimmed V and J ends, which lost 1 base and 9 bases, there was a span of 10 bases. This CDR3 contains 12 residues. CDR3 bases: TGCAGTGCTAGAGCTCGAGGGGGTGAGCAGTTCTTC. Its protein product is CSARARGGEQFF.

A note on this clonotype: At one of its ends the junction is not consistent with the germline gene, which may arise from a read error. DNA for the CDR3: TGTGCCAGCAGCTATTTCGCATCATCCTCCAATGAGCAGTTCTTC. Residues: CASSYFASSSNEQFF. The chain combines TRBV11-2 with TRBJ2-1; D unresolved. Germline V gene lookup returns CDR1 SGHAT and CDR2 FQNNGV. This CDR3 contains 15 residues.

The CDR3, as DNA: TGTGCCAGCAGCTTAGAGATTACAGGACAGGGGCGGGAAAAACTGTTTTTT. Encoded protein: CASSLEITGQGREKLFF. V gene TRBV7-6 combines with J gene TRBJ1-4; 9 positions agree with TRBD1. The CDR3 contains 17 residues. Germline values: CDR1 SGHVS, CDR2 FNYEAQ. The V gene end was trimmed by 1 base and the J gene end by 8 bases; junction bases not matched to a gene: 11.